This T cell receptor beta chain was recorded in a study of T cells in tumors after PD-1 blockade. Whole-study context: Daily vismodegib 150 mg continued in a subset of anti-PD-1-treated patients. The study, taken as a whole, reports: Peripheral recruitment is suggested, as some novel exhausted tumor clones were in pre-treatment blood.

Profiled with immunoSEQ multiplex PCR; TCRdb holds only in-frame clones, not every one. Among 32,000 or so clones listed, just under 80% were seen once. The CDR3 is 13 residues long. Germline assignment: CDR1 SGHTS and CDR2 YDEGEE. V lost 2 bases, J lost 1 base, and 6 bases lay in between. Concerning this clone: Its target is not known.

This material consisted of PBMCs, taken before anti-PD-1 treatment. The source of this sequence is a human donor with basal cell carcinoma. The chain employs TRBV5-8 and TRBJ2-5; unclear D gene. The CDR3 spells CASSFGLQETQYF. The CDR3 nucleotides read TGTGCCAGCAGCTTCGGCCTCCAAGAGACCCAGTACTTC.